This T cell receptor beta chain was recorded in a study of PD-L1 blockade in urothelial cancer. Across the whole study: Patients' prior chemotherapy regimens numbered 0 to 3.

This clone is a singleton in its sample. The germline CDR1 and CDR2 sequences are ENHRY and SYGVKD. The CDR3 runs to 14 residues. Trimming left V 10 bases short and J 3 bases short, with 17 bases between. The table came from immunoSEQ multiplex PCR; TCRdb's copy has only in-frame clones and leaves some out. The table has about 52,000 clones, around 77% seen once. Disease in patients was locally advanced or metastatic urothelial carcinoma. This clonotype was sampled from a man between 65 and 85 years old with urothelial cancer. Sequenced here: PBMCs, sampled around atezolizumab (anti-PD-L1) treatment. The V gene is TRBV10-3, the J gene TRBJ2-3, with D possibly matching TRBD2 (6 bases). For the CDR3, the DNA is TGTGCCACGGCGGGACCATGGGGGACAGATACGCAGTATTTT. Protein product: CATAGPWGTDTQYF.